This T cell receptor beta chain was recovered during a study of shared clonotypes between healthy human individuals. The study's findings and limits: Generally, estimated richness proved larger in naive subsets than it did in memory subsets. It was only blood that was sampled, and tissue repertoires likely differ.

Each subset's genomic DNA was split evenly across several immunoSEQ plates. Sorted-subset replicate PCRs used about 200 ng DNA, around 31,000 T cell genomes. TCRdb's copy holds only in-frame clones and misses some; the assay was immunoSEQ multiplex PCR. This sample has some 1.5 million clones; around 98% occur once, and the top ten carry approximately 0.44%. J gave up 7 bases and V 3 bases, and 17 bases lay outside the gene matches. CDR1 and CDR2 (germline): KGHSH, LQKENI. The CDR3 has 20 amino acids. A remark on this clone: Its cognate antigen is unknown.

The specimen sequenced was naive CD4+ T cells sorted from blood. Subset defined: CD45RA+ positively selected. The chain links TRBV18 to TRBJ2-3; 15 positions agree with TRBD2. This TCR derives from a man aged 25-45 years in good health. The CDR3 DNA reads as TGTGCCAGCTCACCGACAACCCTTCCGAGCGGACTAGCGGGAGGGCATACGCAGTATTTT. It encodes CASSPTTLPSGLAGGHTQYF. Full variable domain (remainder filled in from reference TRBV18 and TRBJ2-3): NAGVMQNPRHLVRRRGQEARLRCSPMKGHSHVYWYRQLPEEGLKFMVYLQKENIIDESGMPKERFSAEFPKEGPSILRIQQVVRGDSAAYFCASSPTTLPSGLAGGHTQYFGPGTRLTVL.